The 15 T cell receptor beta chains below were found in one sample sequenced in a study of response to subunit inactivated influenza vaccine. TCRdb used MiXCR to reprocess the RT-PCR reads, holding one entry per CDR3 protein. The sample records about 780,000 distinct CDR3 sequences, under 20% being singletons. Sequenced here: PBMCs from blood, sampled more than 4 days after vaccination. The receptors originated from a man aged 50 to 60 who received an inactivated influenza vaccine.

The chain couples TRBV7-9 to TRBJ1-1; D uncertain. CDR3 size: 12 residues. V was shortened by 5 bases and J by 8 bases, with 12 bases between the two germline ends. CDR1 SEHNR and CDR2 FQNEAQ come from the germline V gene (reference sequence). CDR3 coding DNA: TGTGCCAGCAGCGACGGGCCGGGGGAAGCTTTCTTT. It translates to CASSDGPGEAFF.

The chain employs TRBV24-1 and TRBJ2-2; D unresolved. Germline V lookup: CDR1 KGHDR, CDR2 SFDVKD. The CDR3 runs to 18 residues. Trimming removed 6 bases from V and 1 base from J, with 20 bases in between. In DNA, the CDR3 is TGTGCCACCAGTATAGCTAGTGGAAGACTTATGAACACCGGGGAGCTGTTTTTT. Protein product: CATSIASGRLMNTGELFF.

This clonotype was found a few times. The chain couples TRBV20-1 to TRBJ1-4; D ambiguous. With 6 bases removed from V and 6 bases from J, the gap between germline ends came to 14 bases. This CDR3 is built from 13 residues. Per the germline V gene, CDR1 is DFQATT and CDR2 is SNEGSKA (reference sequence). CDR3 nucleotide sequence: TGCAGTGCCCCGGGTTGGAATTATGAAAAACTGTTTTTT. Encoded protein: CSAPGWNYEKLFF.

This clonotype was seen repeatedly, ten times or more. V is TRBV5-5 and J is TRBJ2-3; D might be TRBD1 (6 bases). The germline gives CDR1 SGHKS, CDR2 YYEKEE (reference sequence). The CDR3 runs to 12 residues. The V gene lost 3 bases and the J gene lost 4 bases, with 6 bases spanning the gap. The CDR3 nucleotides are TGTGCCAGCAGCTGGACAGCAGATACGCAGTATTTT. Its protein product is CASSWTADTQYF.

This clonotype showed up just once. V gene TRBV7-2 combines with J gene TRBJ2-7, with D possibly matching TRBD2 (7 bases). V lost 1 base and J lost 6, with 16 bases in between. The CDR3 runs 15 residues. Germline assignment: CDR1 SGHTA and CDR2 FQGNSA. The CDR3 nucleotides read TGTGCCAGCAGCTTAGAGGGGGGGCCGGCTGGCGAGCAGTACTTC. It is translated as CASSLEGGPAGEQYF. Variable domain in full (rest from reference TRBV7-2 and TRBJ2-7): GAGVSQSPSNKVTEKGKDVELRCDPISGHTALYWYRQSLGQGLEFLIYFQGNSAPDKSGLPSDRFSAERTGGSVSTLTIQRTQQEDSAVYLCASSLEGGPAGEQYFGPGTRLTVT.

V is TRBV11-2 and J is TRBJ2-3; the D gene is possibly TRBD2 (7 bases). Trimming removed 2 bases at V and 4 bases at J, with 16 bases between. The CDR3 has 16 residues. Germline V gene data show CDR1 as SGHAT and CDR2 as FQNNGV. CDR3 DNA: TGTGCCAGCAGCTTATATGCGGGGGCCCCGCCAGATACGCAGTATTTT. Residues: CASSLYAGAPPDTQYF. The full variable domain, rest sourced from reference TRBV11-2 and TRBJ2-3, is EAGVAQSPRYKIIEKRQSVAFWCNPISGHATLYWYQQILGQGPKLLIQFQNNGVVDDSQLPKDRFSAERLKGVDSTLKIQPAKLEDSAVYLCASSLYAGAPPDTQYFGPGTRLTVL.

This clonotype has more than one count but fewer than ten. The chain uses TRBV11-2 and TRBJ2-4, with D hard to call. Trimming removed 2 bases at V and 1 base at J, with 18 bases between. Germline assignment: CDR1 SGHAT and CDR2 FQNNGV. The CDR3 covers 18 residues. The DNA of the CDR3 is TGTGCCAGCAGCTTAAGTAGTCGGCCATTAGAGGCCAAAAACATTCAGTACTTC. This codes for CASSLSSRPLEAKNIQYF.

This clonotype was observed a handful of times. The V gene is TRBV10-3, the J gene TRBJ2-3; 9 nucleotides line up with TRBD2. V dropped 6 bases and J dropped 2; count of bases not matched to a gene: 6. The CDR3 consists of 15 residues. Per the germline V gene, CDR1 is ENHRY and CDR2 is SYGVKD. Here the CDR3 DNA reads TGTGCCATCAGGCGGACTAGCGAGATCACAGATACGCAGTATTTT. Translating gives CAIRRTSEITDTQYF.

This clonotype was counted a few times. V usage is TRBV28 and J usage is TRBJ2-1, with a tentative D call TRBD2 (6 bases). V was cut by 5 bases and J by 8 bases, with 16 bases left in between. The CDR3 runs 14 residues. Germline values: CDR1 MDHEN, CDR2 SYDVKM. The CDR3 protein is CASSGRGAGDEQFF. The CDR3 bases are TGTGCCAGCAGTGGGCGGGGAGCCGGGGATGAGCAGTTCTTC. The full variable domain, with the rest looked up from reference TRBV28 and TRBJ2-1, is DVKVTQSSRYLVKRTGEKVFLECVQDMDHENMFWYRQDPGLGLRLIYFSYDVKMKEKGDIPEGYSVSREKKERFSLILESASTNQTSMYLCASSGRGAGDEQFFGPGTRLTVL.

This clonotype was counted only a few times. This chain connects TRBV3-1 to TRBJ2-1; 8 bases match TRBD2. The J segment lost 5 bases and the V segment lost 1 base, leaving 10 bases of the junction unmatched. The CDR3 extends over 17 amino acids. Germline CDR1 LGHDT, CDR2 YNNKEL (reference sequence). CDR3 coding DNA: TGTGCCAGCAGCCAAGGGACTAGCTACCTTCGGGACAATGAGCAGTTCTTC. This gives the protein CASSQGTSYLRDNEQFF.

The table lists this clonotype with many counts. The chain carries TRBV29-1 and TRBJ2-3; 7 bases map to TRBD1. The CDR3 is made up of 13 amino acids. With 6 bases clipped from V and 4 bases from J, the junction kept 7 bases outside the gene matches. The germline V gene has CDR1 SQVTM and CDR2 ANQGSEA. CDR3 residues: CSVRQGLADTQYF. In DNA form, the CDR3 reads TGCAGCGTGAGACAGGGCTTGGCAGATACGCAGTATTTT.

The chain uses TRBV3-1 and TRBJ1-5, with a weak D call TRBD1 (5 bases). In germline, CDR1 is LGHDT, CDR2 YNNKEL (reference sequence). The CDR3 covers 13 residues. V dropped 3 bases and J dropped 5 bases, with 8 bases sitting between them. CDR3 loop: CASSHQGYQPQHF. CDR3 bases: TGTGCCAGCAGCCACCAGGGTTATCAGCCCCAGCATTTT. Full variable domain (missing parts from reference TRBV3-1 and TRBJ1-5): DTAVSQTPKYLVTQMGNDKSIKCEQNLGHDTMYWYKQDSKKFLKIMFSYNNKELIINETVPNRFSPKSPDKAHLNLHINSLELGDSAVYFCASSHQGYQPQHFGDGTRLSIL.

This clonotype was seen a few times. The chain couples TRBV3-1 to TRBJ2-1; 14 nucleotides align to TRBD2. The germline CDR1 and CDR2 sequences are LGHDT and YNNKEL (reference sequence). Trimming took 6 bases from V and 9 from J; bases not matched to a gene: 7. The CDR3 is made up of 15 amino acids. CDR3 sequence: CASSQGLAGEGEQFF. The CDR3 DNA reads TGTGCCAGCAGTCAGGGACTAGCGGGAGAGGGTGAGCAGTTCTTC.

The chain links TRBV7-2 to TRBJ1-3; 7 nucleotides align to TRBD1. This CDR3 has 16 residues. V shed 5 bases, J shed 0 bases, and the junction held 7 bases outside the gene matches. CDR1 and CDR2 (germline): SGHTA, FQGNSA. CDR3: CASSRDSLLSGNTIYF. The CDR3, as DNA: TGTGCCAGCAGCCGGGACAGTCTCCTCTCTGGAAACACCATATATTTT.

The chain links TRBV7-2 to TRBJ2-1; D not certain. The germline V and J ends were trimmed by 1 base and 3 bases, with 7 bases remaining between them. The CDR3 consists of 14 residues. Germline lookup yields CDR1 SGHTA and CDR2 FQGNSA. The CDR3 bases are TGTGCCAGCAGCTTAGGCTACAACTACAATGAGCAGTTCTTC. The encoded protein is CASSLGYNYNEQFF.